The 19 T cell receptor beta chains below come from one sample, sequenced in a study of blood T cell repertoires in COVID-19. Clones were sequenced by immunoSEQ multiplex PCR, and TCRdb holds only the in-frame ones, with some missing. Here the sample spans about 160,000 clones, 75% to 85% being singletons. Sequenced input: PBMCs or T cells enriched from blood (not recorded which). Receptor source: a woman aged 60 to 75 who had recovered from COVID-19.

This clone was detected only a few times. This specimen includes other DNA sequences encoding the same CDR3. This chain connects TRBV7-2 to TRBJ1-2; TRBD1 is a possible D gene (5 bases). In germline, CDR1 is SGHTA, CDR2 FQGNSA. V lost 0 bases, J lost 7 bases, and 9 bases lay in between. The CDR3 is made up of 13 amino acids. CDR3 bases: TGTGCCAGCAGCTTAGCCGGGGGAGTTGGCTACACCTTC. Its translation: CASSLAGGVGYTF.

The genes are TRBV4-1 and TRBJ2-7; possibly TRBD2 for D (6 bases). V shed 3 bases and J shed 1 base, with 10 bases lying between them. CDR1 is MGHRA and CDR2 is YSYEKL in the germline V gene. This CDR3 is 14 amino acids long. The CDR3 DNA reads as TGCGCCAGCAGCCACGGGGGTGGATCCTACGAGCAGTACTTC. Translated: CASSHGGGSYEQYF.

The chain combines TRBV2 with TRBJ2-7; the D gene is possibly TRBD1 (6 bases). Germline V gene data show CDR1 as SNHLY and CDR2 as FYNNEI. With 9 bases removed from V and 5 bases from J, the gap between germline ends came to 11 bases. The CDR3 contains 11 residues. The CDR3 is CASRQADEQYF. In DNA, the CDR3 is TGTGCCAGTAGACAGGCCGACGAGCAGTACTTC.

This clone has a handful of counts. The rearrangement uses TRBV20-1 and TRBJ2-1; D is unresolved. V was clipped by 6 bases and J by 9 bases, with 12 bases between them. This CDR3 has 11 amino acids. Germline assignment: CDR1 DFQATT and CDR2 SNEGSKA (reference sequence). CDR3 amino acids: CSAIGWSEQFF. Here the CDR3 DNA reads TGCAGTGCAATTGGATGGAGTGAGCAGTTCTTC.

The chain employs TRBV6-1 and TRBJ2-7, with 14 bases lining up with TRBD2. Germline V gene lookup returns CDR1 MNHNS and CDR2 SASEGT. The CDR3 extends over 16 amino acids. V lost 2 bases and J lost 6; bases outside the gene matches: 6. The CDR3 DNA is TGTGCCAGCAGTGAAAGCGGACTAGCGGGGGGCTCCGAGCAGTACTTC. Translating it yields CASSESGLAGGSEQYF.

This chain connects TRBV24-1 to TRBJ2-2, with unresolved D. This CDR3 has 13 amino acids. V lost 7 bases and J 5 bases, leaving 10 bases between the germline ends. Germline lookup yields CDR1 KGHDR and CDR2 SFDVKD. The CDR3 here is CATSPRATGELFF. CDR3 in DNA: TGTGCCACCAGCCCACGAGCGACCGGGGAGCTGTTTTTT.

This clone was observed once. This rearrangement joins TRBV2 to TRBJ2-7; the D gene is possibly TRBD2 (6 bases). There are 13 residues in the CDR3. V was pared by 6 bases and J by 2 bases, with 11 bases between. Germline V gene sequence: CDR1 SNHLY, CDR2 FYNNEI. Here the CDR3 reads CASRRGAPYEQYF. The CDR3 nucleotides read TGTGCCAGCAGGCGGGGAGCCCCCTACGAGCAGTACTTC. Drawing the rest from reference TRBV2 and TRBJ2-7, the complete variable domain is EPEVTQTPSHQVTQMGQEVILRCVPISNHLYFYWYRQILGQKVEFLVSFYNNEISEKSEIFDDQFSVERPDGSNFTLKIRSTKLEDSAMYFCASRRGAPYEQYFGPGTRLTVT.

V and J are TRBV5-1 and TRBJ1-1; D not resolved. V was clipped by 2 bases and J by 6 bases, with 8 bases between them. Germline CDR1 is SGHRS and CDR2 is YFSETQ. CDR3 length: 12 residues. The chain's CDR3 is CASSFSGSEAFF. Written as DNA, the CDR3 is TGCGCCAGCAGCTTCTCAGGTTCTGAAGCTTTCTTT.

Comment on this clone: The junction differs from germline at one of its ends, possibly a read error. This rearrangement joins TRBV6-5 to TRBJ1-2, with TRBD1 identical over 7 bases. The CDR3 has 14 residues. CDR1 MNHEY and CDR2 SVGAGI come from the germline V gene. CDR3 bases: TGTGCCAGCACCTGGGACAGACTTGGCTATGGCTACATCTTC. It specifies CASTWDRLGYGYIF.

The CDR3 loop reads CATSDTGTVNQPQHF. In nucleotides, the CDR3 is TGTGCCACCAGTGATACCGGGACAGTCAATCAGCCCCAGCATTTT. J is TRBJ1-5 and V is TRBV24-1, with 7 nucleotides matching TRBD1. The CDR3 length is 15 residues. J lost 3 bases, V lost 3 bases, and 4 bases had no gene match. Germline V lookup: CDR1 KGHDR, CDR2 SFDVKD.

This clone was counted once. The chain carries TRBV18 and TRBJ1-4, with D maybe TRBD1 (6 bases). There are 15 residues in the CDR3. V was cut by 3 bases and J by 4 bases, with 12 bases left in between. Germline loops: CDR1 KGHSH, CDR2 LQKENI. The CDR3 reads CASSPFTGYNEKLFF. In DNA form, the CDR3 reads TGTGCCAGCTCACCTTTTACAGGGTATAATGAAAAACTGTTTTTT.

The chain employs TRBV19 and TRBJ2-7; 8 bases fit TRBD1. Per the germline V gene, CDR1 is LNHDA and CDR2 is SQIVND (reference sequence). V lost 3 bases and J lost 4; bases outside the gene matches: 8. The CDR3 loop spans 15 amino acids. CDR3 nucleotide sequence: TGTGCCAGTAGTATCAGGGGGACAGGACTTTACGAGCAGTACTTC. Its translation is CASSIRGTGLYEQYF. The full variable domain, its missing parts supplied by reference TRBV19 and TRBJ2-7, is DGGITQSPKYLFRKEGQNVTLSCEQNLNHDAMYWYRQDPGQGLRLIYYSQIVNDFQKGDIAEGYSVSREKKESFPLTVTSAQKNPTAFYLCASSIRGTGLYEQYFGPGTRLTVT.

The chain joins TRBV2 to TRBJ1-6; weak D call: TRBD1 (6 bases). The CDR3 length is 12 residues. Germline CDR1 SNHLY, CDR2 FYNNEI. Trimming shortened V by 8 bases and J by 10 bases, and 12 bases separated the two germline ends. CDR3 sequence: CASSQGQSPLHF. The DNA for the CDR3 is TGTGCCAGCTCACAGGGCCAATCACCCCTCCACTTT.

This chain links TRBV13 with TRBJ1-2; the D gene is possibly TRBD1 (6 bases). Germline V lookup: CDR1 PRHDT, CDR2 FYEKMQ (reference sequence). Between the trimmed V and J ends, which lost 4 bases and 0 bases, there was a span of 15 bases. The CDR3 sequence is 16 residues long. This CDR3 reads CASSSTGQPSNYGYTF. The CDR3, as DNA: TGTGCCAGCAGCTCTACAGGACAGCCATCTAACTATGGCTACACCTTC.

This chain joins TRBV7-8 and TRBJ1-5; TRBD1 matches 7 bases. The V segment lost 1 base and the J segment 3 bases; nucleotides outside the gene matches: 3. CDR1 SGHVS and CDR2 FQNEAQ come from the germline V gene. The CDR3 is 15 residues long. This CDR3 is CASSLGTGDNQPQHF. The CDR3 DNA reads as TGTGCCAGCAGCTTAGGGACAGGCGACAATCAGCCCCAGCATTTT.

The chain recombines TRBV18 with TRBJ1-1; a possible D gene is TRBD1 (5 bases). V was pared by 2 bases and J by 6 bases, with 10 bases between. Germline assignment: CDR1 KGHSH and CDR2 LQKENI. The CDR3 runs to 13 residues. The CDR3 loop reads CASSPDAGSEAFF. The CDR3 coding sequence is TGTGCCAGCTCACCAGATGCAGGGTCTGAAGCTTTCTTT.

The genes are TRBV15 and TRBJ1-1; the match to TRBD1 covers 10 bases. The CDR3 is 16 residues long. Germline V gene lookup returns CDR1 LNHNV and CDR2 YYDKDF (reference sequence). Germline trimming cut 5 bases from V and 5 bases from J; bases unmatched to any gene: 11. The CDR3 DNA reads as TGTGCCACCAGCCCTCGAATTGGACAGGGGGATACTGAAGCTTTCTTT. It codes for CATSPRIGQGDTEAFF.

As to this clone: The sample has other DNA sequences that encode this CDR3 too. The rearrangement links TRBV11-3 to TRBJ2-3; 10 bases are a match to TRBD1. Germline V gene lookup returns CDR1 SGHNT and CDR2 YENEEA. The CDR3 runs to 15 residues. J lost 4 bases, V lost 6 bases, and 7 bases had no gene match. The CDR3 region has the DNA TGTGCCAGCAGTTCCGGGACAGGGGAAGCAGATACGCAGTATTTT. It codes for CASSSGTGEADTQYF.

In its sample, this clone was seen many times. V gene TRBV18 combines with J gene TRBJ1-4, with a tentative D call TRBD1 (6 bases). V lost 3 bases, J lost 8 bases, and 16 bases lay in between. Germline lookup yields CDR1 KGHSH and CDR2 LQKENI. There are 15 residues in the CDR3. The DNA of the CDR3 is TGTGCCAGCTCACCGGAAGGGGGTAGACAGGAAAAACTGTTTTTT. Protein product: CASSPEGGRQEKLFF.